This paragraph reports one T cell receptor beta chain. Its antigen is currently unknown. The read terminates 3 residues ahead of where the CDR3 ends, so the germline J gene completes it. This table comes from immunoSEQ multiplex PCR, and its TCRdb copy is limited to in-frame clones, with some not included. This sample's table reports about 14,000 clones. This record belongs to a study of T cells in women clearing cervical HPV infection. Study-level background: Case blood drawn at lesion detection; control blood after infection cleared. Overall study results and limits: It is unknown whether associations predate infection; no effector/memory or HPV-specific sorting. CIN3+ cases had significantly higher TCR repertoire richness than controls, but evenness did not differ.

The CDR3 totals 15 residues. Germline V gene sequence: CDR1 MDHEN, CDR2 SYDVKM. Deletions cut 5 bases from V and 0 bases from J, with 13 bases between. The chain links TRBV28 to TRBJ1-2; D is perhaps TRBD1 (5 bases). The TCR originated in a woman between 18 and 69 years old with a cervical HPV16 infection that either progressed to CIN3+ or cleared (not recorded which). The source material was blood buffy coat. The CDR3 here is CASSPSRQTNYGYTF. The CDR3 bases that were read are TGTGCCAGCAGTCCGAGCCGACAGACTAACTATGGC.